The next 21 T cell receptor beta chains were all read from a single sample in a study of beta chain features in type 1 diabetes. Study conclusions and caveats: Shortening of TCRB CDR3s, moderate but significant, appeared in all four CD4+ subsets of Type 1 diabetes patients.

The antigens for these receptors are not known. Every isolated RNA sample was fully reverse transcribed, so sequencing captured expressed TCRB transcripts. Profiled with immunoSEQ multiplex PCR; TCRdb holds only in-frame clones, not every one. Of about 150,000 clones detected, about 9% appear once; the ten largest clones hold around 0.7%. The specimen sequenced was central memory CD4+ T cells from blood. The receptors were sampled from a woman in her 30s with type 1 diabetes.

This clone was counted only a few times. This chain joins TRBV14 and TRBJ1-2; 7 bases line up with TRBD1. This CDR3 is built from 15 residues. Unmatched junction bases numbered 6, after V lost 1 base and J lost 4 bases. Germline CDR1 SGHDN, CDR2 FVKESK. The chain's CDR3 is CASSQVSGGGYGYTF. The DNA of the CDR3 is TGTGCCAGCAGCCAAGTTTCAGGGGGAGGCTATGGCTACACCTTC.

In this sample, this clone turned up a few times. The chain recombines TRBV11-3 with TRBJ2-1; 8 nucleotides line up with TRBD2. The CDR3 consists of 12 residues. V shed 8 bases and J 9 bases; nucleotides not matched to a gene: 6. Per the germline V gene, CDR1 is SGHNT and CDR2 is YENEEA. CDR3 amino acids: CASVREGVEQFF. For the CDR3, the DNA is TGTGCCAGCGTACGGGAGGGGGTTGAGCAGTTCTTC.

In this sample, this clone turned up a few times. The rearrangement links TRBV29-1 to TRBJ1-3; no firm D call. The germline V and J ends were trimmed by 6 bases and 0 bases, with 12 bases remaining between them. The germline V gene encodes CDR1 SQVTM and CDR2 ANQGSEA. CDR3 length: 14 amino acids. In DNA, the CDR3 is TGCAGCGTCCATCAAACGAGCTCTGGAAACACCATATATTTT. Protein sequence: CSVHQTSSGNTIYF.

Written as DNA, the CDR3 is TGCGCCAGCAGTAGGCTAGCGGGAGATGGAGAGCAGTACTTC. Translated: CASSRLAGDGEQYF. The rearrangement joins TRBV5-1 to TRBJ2-7; 10 nucleotides line up with TRBD2. This CDR3 has 14 residues. Germline V gives CDR1 SGHRS, CDR2 YFSETQ. After removal of 5 bases from V and 7 bases from J, the junction contained 9 bases not matched to a gene.

The J gene is TRBJ1-2, the V gene TRBV27, with 7 bases that match TRBD1. The CDR3 spans 15 residues. Looked up from germline, CDR1 is MNHEY and CDR2 is SMNVEV (reference sequence). The junction had 8 bases not matched to a gene; V was cut back by 5 bases and J by 2 bases. The DNA for the CDR3 is TGTGCCAGCAGTCCCGACGGACAGGAGAACTATGGCTACACCTTC. This codes for CASSPDGQENYGYTF.

This clone was found a few times. The chain links TRBV28 to TRBJ2-5; no firm D call. With 8 bases removed from V and 5 bases from J, the gap between germline ends came to 6 bases. Germline loops: CDR1 MDHEN, CDR2 SYDVKM. The CDR3 totals 10 residues. The CDR3 bases are TGTGCCAGCGGGCAGGAGACCCAGTACTTC. It yields the protein CASGQETQYF.

This clone was counted between two and nine times. The rearrangement joins TRBV5-5 to TRBJ1-2; D ambiguous. The germline gives CDR1 SGHKS, CDR2 YYEKEE (reference sequence). The CDR3 sequence is 12 residues long. Trimming shortened V by 6 bases and J by 2 bases, and 8 bases separated the two germline ends. CDR3: CASTPSNYGYTF. The CDR3 DNA follows: TGTGCCAGCACCCCGTCGAACTATGGCTACACCTTC.

There are a few counts of this clone. J is TRBJ2-7 and V is TRBV16; D call uncertain. The CDR3 length is 13 residues. Germline V gene data show CDR1 as KGHSY and CDR2 as FQNENV. Trimming left V 2 bases short and J 6 bases short, with 11 bases between. CDR3 in amino acids: CASSQTGSGEQYF. In DNA form, the CDR3 reads TGTGCCAGCAGCCAAACCGGGTCGGGCGAGCAGTACTTC. Full variable domain (remainder filled in from reference TRBV16 and TRBJ2-7): GEEVAQTPKHLVRGEGQKAKLYCAPIKGHSYVFWYQQVLKNEFKFLISFQNENVFDETGMPKERFSAKCLPNSPCSLEIQATKLEDSAVYFCASSQTGSGEQYFGPGTRLTVT.

This clone has a handful of counts. V gene TRBV9 combines with J gene TRBJ2-1; perhaps TRBD1 as D (5 bases). The V end lost 6 bases, the J end lost 3 bases, and 16 bases lay between the germline ends. Germline-derived CDR1 and CDR2 are SGDLS and YYNGEE. The CDR3 is 15 residues long. CDR3 sequence (DNA): TGTGCCAGCACCCGCCAGGGCGTTAACTACAATGAGCAGTTCTTC. It encodes CASTRQGVNYNEQFF.

The sample holds a few counts of this clone. The chain uses TRBV5-4 and TRBJ2-1; D might be TRBD2 (5 bases). Deletions cut 4 bases from V and 0 bases from J, with 8 bases between. This CDR3 comprises 14 residues. From germline, CDR1 is SGHNT and CDR2 YYREEE (reference sequence). CDR3 nucleotide sequence: TGTGCCAGCAGCAGCGGAAGCTCCTACAATGAGCAGTTCTTC. Translated, it gives CASSSGSSYNEQFF.

This chain connects TRBV30 to TRBJ1-2; no firm D call. Looked up from germline, CDR1 is GTSNPN and CDR2 is SVGIG (reference sequence). Trimming took 0 bases from V and 7 from J, leaving 12 bases between them. The CDR3 is 13 amino acids. The CDR3 nucleotides read TGTGCCTGGAGTGTACGTGGGTACAGTGGCTACACCTTC. Its translation is CAWSVRGYSGYTF.

The genes are TRBV9 and TRBJ2-1; TRBD2 agrees at 7 bases. The germline CDR1 and CDR2 sequences are SGDLS and YYNGEE. V lost 2 bases and J lost 12; bases outside the gene matches: 8. This CDR3 comprises 13 residues. CDR3 DNA sequence: TGTGCCAGCAGCGTTAATGGCGGGAGTAGGCAGTTCTTC. Its translation is CASSVNGGSRQFF.

In its sample, this clone was seen a few times. The chain employs TRBV15 and TRBJ1-5, with a weak D call TRBD1 (5 bases). The V gene lost 2 bases and the J gene lost 9 bases, with 11 bases spanning the gap. CDR1 is LNHNV and CDR2 is YYDKDF in the germline V gene (reference sequence). The CDR3 covers 13 residues. CDR3 residues: CATSRSNQGPQHF. In DNA, the CDR3 is TGTGCCACCAGCAGATCTAACCAGGGGCCCCAGCATTTT.

This clone turned up a few times. V usage is TRBV9 and J usage is TRBJ2-7; 10 nucleotides align to TRBD1. Germline V gene lookup returns CDR1 SGDLS and CDR2 YYNGEE. Trimming took 4 bases from V and 2 from J; bases not matched to a gene: 9. The CDR3 extends over 16 amino acids. DNA of the CDR3: TGTGCCAGCAGCTTGGGACAGGGGATTGGGACCTACGAGCAGTACTTC. It codes for CASSLGQGIGTYEQYF.

The chain combines TRBV11-1 with TRBJ2-5; D is undetermined. V gave up 1 base and J gave up 1 base, with 13 bases separating them. Looked up from germline, CDR1 is SGHAT and CDR2 is FQDESV (reference sequence). This CDR3 comprises 16 residues. CDR3 bases: TGTGCCAGCAGCTTAGGACCAACGGCGGTCCAAGAGACCCAGTACTTC. Translated, it gives CASSLGPTAVQETQYF.

This clone was counted between two and nine times. J is TRBJ2-7 and V is TRBV29-1, with 12 bases that match TRBD1. The trim removed 7 bases at V and 3 bases at J, leaving 16 bases unmatched. The CDR3 consists of 17 residues. The germline V gene has CDR1 SQVTM and CDR2 ANQGSEA. CDR3 in DNA: TGCAGCGCCGGAACCGGGACAGGGGGCCTCAGTTACTACGAGCAGTACTTC. Translated, it gives CSAGTGTGGLSYYEQYF.

DNA of the CDR3: TGTGCCAGCTCACCACAACTAGCGGGAGATGAGCAGTTCTTC. Its protein is CASSPQLAGDEQFF. This sequence joins TRBV18 and TRBJ2-1; 11 bases align to TRBD2. This CDR3 spans 14 amino acids. Trimming cost V 1 base and J 8 bases; bases outside gene matches: 1. Germline loops: CDR1 KGHSH, CDR2 LQKENI. Full variable domain (rest looked up from reference TRBV18 and TRBJ2-1): NAGVMQNPRHLVRRRGQEARLRCSPMKGHSHVYWYRQLPEEGLKFMVYLQKENIIDESGMPKERFSAEFPKEGPSILRIQQVVRGDSAAYFCASSPQLAGDEQFFGPGTRLTVL.

This clone was recorded a few times. J is TRBJ1-1 and V is TRBV7-2, with D hard to call. The CDR3 extends over 13 amino acids. CDR1 and CDR2 (germline): SGHTA, FQGNSA. V was pared by 4 bases and J by 1 base, with 7 bases between. This chain's CDR3 is CASSSQWNTEAFF. The CDR3, as DNA: TGTGCCAGCAGCTCTCAGTGGAACACTGAAGCTTTCTTT. Together with reference TRBV7-2 and TRBJ1-1, the CDR3 gives the full variable domain: GAGVSQSPSNKVTEKGKDVELRCDPISGHTALYWYRQSLGQGLEFLIYFQGNSAPDKSGLPSDRFSAERTGGSVSTLTIQRTQQEDSAVYLCASSSQWNTEAFFGQGTRLTVV.

The V call is TRBV27, the J call TRBJ2-7; TRBD2 is a possible D gene (6 bases). This CDR3 is built from 14 residues. Germline values: CDR1 MNHEY, CDR2 SMNVEV (reference sequence). The V end was cut by 8 bases, the J end by 3 bases, with 17 bases between. DNA for the CDR3: TGTGCCAGCCAGGTTAGGCCGGACTACTACGAGCAGTACTTC. Encoded protein: CASQVRPDYYEQYF.

Worth noting for this clone: Other DNA variants within this sample encode the same CDR3. V usage is TRBV10-3 and J usage is TRBJ2-1, with D perhaps matching TRBD1 (6 bases). Germline CDR1 reads ENHRY; CDR2 reads SYGVKD. Between the trimmed V and J ends, which lost 2 bases and 4 bases, there was a span of 12 bases. The CDR3 length is 15 residues. CDR3 coding DNA: TGTGCCATCAGTGAGGGGGGCCGTGGGTACAATGAGCAGTTCTTC. Translating gives CAISEGGRGYNEQFF.

The chain combines TRBV5-1 with TRBJ2-7, with 10 positions matching TRBD2. CDR3 length: 15 residues. V gave up 1 base and J gave up 3 bases; unmatched junction bases: 4. Germline V gives CDR1 SGHRS, CDR2 YFSETQ. CDR3 loop: CASSLTSGNYYEQYF. The CDR3 DNA reads as TGCGCCAGCAGCTTGACTAGCGGGAATTACTACGAGCAGTACTTC. Filled out from reference TRBV5-1 and TRBJ2-7, the complete variable domain reads KAGVTQTPRYLIKTRGQQVTLSCSPISGHRSVSWYQQTPGQGLQFLFEYFSETQRNKGNFPGRFSGRQFSNSRSEMNVSTLELGDSALYLCASSLTSGNYYEQYFGPGTRLTVT.